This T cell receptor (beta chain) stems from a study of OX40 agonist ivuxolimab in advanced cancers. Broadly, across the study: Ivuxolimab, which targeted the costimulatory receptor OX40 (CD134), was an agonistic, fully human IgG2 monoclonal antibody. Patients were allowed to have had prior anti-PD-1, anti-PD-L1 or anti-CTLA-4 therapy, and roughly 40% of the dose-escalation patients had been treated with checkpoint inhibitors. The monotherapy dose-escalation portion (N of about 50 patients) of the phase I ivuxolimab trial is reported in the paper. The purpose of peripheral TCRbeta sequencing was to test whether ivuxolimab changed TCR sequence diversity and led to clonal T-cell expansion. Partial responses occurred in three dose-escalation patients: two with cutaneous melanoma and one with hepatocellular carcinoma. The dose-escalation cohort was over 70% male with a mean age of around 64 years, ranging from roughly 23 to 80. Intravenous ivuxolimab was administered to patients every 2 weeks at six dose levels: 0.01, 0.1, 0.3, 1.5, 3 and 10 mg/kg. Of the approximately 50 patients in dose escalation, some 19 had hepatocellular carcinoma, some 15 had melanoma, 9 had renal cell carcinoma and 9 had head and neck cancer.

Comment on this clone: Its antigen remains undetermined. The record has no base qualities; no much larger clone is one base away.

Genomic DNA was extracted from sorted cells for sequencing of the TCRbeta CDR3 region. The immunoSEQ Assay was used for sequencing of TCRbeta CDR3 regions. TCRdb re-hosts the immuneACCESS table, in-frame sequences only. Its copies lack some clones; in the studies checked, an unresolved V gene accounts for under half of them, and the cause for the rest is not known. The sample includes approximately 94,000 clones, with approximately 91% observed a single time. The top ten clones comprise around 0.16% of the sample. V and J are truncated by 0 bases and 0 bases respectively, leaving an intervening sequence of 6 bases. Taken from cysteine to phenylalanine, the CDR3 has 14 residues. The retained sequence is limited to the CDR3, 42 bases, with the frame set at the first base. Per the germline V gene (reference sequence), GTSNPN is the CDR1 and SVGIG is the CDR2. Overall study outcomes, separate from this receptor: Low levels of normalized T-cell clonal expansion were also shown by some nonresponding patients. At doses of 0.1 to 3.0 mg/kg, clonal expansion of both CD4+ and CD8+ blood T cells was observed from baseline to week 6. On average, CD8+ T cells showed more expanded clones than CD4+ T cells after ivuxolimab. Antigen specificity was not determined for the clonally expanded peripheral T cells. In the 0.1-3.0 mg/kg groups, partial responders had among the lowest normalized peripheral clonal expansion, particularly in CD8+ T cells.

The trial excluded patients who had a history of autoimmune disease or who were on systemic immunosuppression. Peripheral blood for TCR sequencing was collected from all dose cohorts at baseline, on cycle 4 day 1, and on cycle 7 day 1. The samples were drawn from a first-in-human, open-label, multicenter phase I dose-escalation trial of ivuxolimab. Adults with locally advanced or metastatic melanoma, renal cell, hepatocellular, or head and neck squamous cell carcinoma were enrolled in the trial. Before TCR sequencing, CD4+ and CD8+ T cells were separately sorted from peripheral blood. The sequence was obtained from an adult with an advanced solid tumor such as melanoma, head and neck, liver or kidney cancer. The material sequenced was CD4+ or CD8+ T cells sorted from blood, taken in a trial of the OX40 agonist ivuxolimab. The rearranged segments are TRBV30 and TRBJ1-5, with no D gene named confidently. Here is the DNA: TGTGCCTGGAGTGTATCAGATAGCAATCAGCCCCAGCATTTT. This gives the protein CAWSVSDSNQPQHF. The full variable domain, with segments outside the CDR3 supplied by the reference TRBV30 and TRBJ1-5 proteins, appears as SQTIHQWPATLVQPVGSPLSLECTVEGTSNPNLYWYRQAAGRGLQLLFYSVGIGQISSEVPQNLSASRPQDRQFILSSKKLLLSDSGFYLCAWSVSDSNQPQHFGDGTRLSIL.